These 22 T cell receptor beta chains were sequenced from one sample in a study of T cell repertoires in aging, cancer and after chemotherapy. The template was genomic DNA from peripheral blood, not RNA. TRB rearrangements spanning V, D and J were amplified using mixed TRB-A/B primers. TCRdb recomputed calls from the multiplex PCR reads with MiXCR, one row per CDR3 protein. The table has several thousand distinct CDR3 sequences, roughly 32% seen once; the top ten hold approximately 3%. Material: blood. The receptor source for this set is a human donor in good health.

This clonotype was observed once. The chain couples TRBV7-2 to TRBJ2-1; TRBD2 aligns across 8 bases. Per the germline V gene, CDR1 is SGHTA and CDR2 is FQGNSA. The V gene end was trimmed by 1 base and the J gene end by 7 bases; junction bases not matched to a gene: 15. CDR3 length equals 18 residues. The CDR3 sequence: CASSLVIGGRIKGNEQFF. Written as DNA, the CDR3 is TGTGCCAGCAGCTTAGTAATTGGCGGGAGGATCAAAGGGAATGAGCAGTTCTTC.

This chain's CDR3 is CASSRRTGGYYGYTF. CDR3 DNA: TGTGCCAGTAGTAGAAGGACAGGGGGCTACTATGGCTACACCTTC. V gene TRBV19 combines with J gene TRBJ1-2, with TRBD1 matching over 11 bases. The CDR3 covers 15 residues. Per the germline V gene, CDR1 is LNHDA and CDR2 is SQIVND (reference sequence). Trimming took 4 bases from V and 3 from J; bases not matched to a gene: 4.

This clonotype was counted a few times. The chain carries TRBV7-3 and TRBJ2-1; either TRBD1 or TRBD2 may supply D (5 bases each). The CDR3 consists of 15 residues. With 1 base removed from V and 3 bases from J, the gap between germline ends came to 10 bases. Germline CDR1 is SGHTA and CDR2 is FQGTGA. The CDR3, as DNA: TGTGCCAGCAGCTTAATCGGGGCTAGCTACAATGAGCAGTTCTTC. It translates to CASSLIGASYNEQFF.

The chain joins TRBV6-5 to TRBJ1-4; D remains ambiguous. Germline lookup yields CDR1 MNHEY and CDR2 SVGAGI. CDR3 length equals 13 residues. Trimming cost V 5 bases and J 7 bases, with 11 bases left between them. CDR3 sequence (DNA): TGTGCCAGCAGTGTGTCCCCGGCTGAAAAACTGTTTTTT. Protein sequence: CASSVSPAEKLFF.

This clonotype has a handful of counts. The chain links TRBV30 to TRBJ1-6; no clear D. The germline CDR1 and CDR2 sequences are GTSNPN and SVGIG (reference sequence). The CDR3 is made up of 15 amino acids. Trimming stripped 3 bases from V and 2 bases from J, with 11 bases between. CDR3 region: CAWRFSSTYNSPLHF. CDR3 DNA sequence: TGTGCCTGGAGGTTTTCATCTACCTATAATTCACCCCTCCACTTT.

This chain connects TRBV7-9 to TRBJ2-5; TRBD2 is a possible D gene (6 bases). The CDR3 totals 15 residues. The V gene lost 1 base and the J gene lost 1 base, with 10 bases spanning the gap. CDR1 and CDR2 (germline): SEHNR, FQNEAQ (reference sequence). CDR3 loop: CASSLGLAVQETQYF. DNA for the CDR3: TGTGCCAGCAGCTTAGGATTAGCGGTCCAAGAGACCCAGTACTTC.

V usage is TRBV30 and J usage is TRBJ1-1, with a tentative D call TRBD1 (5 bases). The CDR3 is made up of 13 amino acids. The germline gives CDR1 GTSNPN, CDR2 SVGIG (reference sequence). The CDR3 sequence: CAGCRAQNTEAFF. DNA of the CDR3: TGTGCTGGGTGCAGGGCCCAGAACACTGAAGCTTTCTTT.

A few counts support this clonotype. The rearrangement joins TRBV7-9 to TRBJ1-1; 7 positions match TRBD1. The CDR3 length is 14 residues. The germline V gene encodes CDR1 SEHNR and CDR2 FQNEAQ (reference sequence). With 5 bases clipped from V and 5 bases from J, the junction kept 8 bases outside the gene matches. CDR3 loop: CASSAQGEGTEAFF. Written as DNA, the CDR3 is TGTGCCAGCAGCGCGCAGGGGGAGGGGACTGAAGCTTTCTTT.

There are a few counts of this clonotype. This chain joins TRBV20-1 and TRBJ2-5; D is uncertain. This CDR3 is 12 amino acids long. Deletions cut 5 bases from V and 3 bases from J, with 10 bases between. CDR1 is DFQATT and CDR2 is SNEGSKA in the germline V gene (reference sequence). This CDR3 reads CSAPGPKETQYF. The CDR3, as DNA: TGCAGTGCTCCCGGGCCCAAAGAGACCCAGTACTTC.

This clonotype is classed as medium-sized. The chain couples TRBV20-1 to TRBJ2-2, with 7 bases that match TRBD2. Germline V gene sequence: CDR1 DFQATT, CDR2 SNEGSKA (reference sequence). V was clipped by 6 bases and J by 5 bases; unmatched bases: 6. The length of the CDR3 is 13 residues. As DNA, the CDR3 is TGCAGTGCCAAGGGGAGGGTGACCGGGGAGCTGTTTTTT. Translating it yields CSAKGRVTGELFF.

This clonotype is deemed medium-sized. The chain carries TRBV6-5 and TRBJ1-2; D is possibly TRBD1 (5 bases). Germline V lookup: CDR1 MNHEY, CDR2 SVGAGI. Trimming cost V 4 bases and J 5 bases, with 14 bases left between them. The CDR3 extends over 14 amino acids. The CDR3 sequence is CASSSTASLYGYTF. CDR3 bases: TGTGCCAGCAGTTCGACAGCCTCCCTTTATGGCTACACCTTC.

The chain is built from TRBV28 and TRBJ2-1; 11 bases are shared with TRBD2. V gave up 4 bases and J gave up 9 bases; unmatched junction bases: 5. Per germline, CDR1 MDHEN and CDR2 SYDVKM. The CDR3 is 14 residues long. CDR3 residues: CASSSQTSGTEQFF. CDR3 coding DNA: TGTGCCAGCAGTTCCCAGACTAGCGGGACTGAGCAGTTCTTC.

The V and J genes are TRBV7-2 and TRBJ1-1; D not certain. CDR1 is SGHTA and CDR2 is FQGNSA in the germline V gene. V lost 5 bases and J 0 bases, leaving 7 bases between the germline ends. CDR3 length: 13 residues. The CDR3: CASSEAMNTEAFF. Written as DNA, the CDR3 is TGTGCCAGCAGCGAAGCAATGAACACTGAAGCTTTCTTT.

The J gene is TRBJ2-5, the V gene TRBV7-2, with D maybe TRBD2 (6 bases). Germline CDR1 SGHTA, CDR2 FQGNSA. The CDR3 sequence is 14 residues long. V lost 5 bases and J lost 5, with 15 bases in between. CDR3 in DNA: TGTGCCAGCAGCCCAACTAGCACGGGGGAGACCCAGTACTTC. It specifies CASSPTSTGETQYF.

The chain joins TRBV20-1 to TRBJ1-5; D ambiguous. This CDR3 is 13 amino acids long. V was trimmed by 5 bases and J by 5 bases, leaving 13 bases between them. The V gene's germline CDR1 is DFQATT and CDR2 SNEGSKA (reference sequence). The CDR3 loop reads CSASDGPYQPQHF. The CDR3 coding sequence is TGCAGTGCTTCGGACGGACCCTATCAGCCCCAGCATTTT.

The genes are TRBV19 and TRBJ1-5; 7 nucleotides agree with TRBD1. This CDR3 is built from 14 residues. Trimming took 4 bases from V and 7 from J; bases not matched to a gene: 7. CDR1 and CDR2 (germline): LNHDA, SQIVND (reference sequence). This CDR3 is CASSRARGIQPQHF. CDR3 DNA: TGTGCCAGTAGTAGGGCCAGGGGGATACAGCCCCAGCATTTT.

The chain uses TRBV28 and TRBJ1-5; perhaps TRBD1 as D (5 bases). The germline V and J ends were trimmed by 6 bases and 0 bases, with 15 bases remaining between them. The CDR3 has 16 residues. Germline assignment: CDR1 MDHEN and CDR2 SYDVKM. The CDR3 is CASSGGRGYSNQPQHF. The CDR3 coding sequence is TGTGCCAGCAGCGGGGGACGGGGGTATAGCAATCAGCCCCAGCATTTT. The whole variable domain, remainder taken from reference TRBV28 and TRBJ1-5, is DVKVTQSSRYLVKRTGEKVFLECVQDMDHENMFWYRQDPGLGLRLIYFSYDVKMKEKGDIPEGYSVSREKKERFSLILESASTNQTSMYLCASSGGRGYSNQPQHFGDGTRLSIL.

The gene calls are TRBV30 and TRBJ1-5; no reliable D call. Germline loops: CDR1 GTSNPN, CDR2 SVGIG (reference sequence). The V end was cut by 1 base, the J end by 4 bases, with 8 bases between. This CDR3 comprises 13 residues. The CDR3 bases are TGTGCCTGGAGTGGTGGGGTGAATCAGCCCCAGCATTTT. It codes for CAWSGGVNQPQHF.

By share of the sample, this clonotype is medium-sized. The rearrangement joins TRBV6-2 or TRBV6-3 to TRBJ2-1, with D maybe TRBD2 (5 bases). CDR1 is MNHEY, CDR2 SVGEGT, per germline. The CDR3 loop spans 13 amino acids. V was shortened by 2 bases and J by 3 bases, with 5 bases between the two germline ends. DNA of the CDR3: TGTGCCAGCAGTTACCGGGACTACAATGAGCAGTTCTTC. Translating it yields CASSYRDYNEQFF.

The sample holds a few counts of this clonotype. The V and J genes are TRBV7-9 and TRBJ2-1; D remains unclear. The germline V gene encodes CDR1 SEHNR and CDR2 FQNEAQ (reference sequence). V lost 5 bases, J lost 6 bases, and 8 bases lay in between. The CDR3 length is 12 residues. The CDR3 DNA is TGTGCCAGCAGCGTTGACCCCAATGAGCAGTTCTTC. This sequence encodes CASSVDPNEQFF.

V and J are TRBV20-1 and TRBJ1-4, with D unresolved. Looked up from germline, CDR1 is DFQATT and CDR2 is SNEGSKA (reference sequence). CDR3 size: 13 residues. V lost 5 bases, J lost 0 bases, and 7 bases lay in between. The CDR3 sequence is CSAFRPTNEKLFF. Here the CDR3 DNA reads TGCAGTGCTTTTAGACCAACTAATGAAAAACTGTTTTTT.

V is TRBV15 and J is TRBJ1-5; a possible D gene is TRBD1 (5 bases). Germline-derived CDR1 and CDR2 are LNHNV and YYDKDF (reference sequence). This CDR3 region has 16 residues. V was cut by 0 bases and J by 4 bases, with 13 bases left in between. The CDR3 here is CATSREWGRGNQPQHF. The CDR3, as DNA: TGTGCCACCAGCAGAGAGTGGGGGAGGGGAAATCAGCCCCAGCATTTT.